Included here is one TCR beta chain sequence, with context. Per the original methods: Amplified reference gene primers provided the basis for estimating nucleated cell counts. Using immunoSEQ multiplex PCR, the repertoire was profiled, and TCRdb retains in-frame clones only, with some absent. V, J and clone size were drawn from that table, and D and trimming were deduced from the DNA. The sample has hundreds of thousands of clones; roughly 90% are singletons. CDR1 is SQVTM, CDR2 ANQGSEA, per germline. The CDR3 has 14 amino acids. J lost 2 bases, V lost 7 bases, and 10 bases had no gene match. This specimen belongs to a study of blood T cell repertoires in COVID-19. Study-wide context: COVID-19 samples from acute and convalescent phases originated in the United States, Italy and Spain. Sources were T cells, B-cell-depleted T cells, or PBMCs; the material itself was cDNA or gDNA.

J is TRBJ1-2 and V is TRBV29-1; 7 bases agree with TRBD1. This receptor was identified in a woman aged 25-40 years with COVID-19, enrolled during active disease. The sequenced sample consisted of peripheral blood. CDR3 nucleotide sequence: TGCAGCGCGGGCGGGGACAGCAGAAACTATGGCTACACCTTC. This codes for CSAGGDSRNYGYTF.